The clone carrying this T cell receptor (beta chain) was recorded only once. Its target is not known. The data are from a study of shared clonotypes between healthy human individuals. Turning to the study itself: The donor pool was made up of a couple of women and three men aged 18 to 49. Used for every donor were three CD4 naive, three CD4 memory, two CD8 naive and one CD8 memory plate.

Profiled with immunoSEQ multiplex PCR; TCRdb holds only in-frame clones, not every one. The table lists about 2.3 million clones, 85% to 95% of them singletons. Per the germline V gene, CDR1 is LGHNA and CDR2 is YNFKEQ. This CDR3 comprises 19 residues. V dropped 1 base and J dropped 6; count of bases not matched to a gene: 15. Donors, healthy HIV-negative adults, lacked recent acute infections or vaccinations. Overall study findings and caveats: Around 5% of naive CD4 clonotypes were common to four donors.

The sequence came from a man between 18 and 35 years old in good health. Some clones in this sample may be carry-over from other donors' samples. Sequencing input: naive CD4+ T cells from PBMCs. Documented subset: CD45RA+ positively selected. The V gene is TRBV4-2, the J gene TRBJ2-4, with 10 nucleotides matching TRBD2. The CDR3 region has the DNA TGTGCCAGCAGCCAAGCCACTAGCGGGGCCACCCTGGTGGGAAACATTCAGTACTTC. The encoded protein is CASSQATSGATLVGNIQYF.